This is a list of T cell receptor beta chains from one sample in a study of regulatory T cells in long-lasting Graves disease. Using its own MiXCR run on the multiplex PCR reads, TCRdb lists one record per CDR3 protein. The data contain about 220,000 distinct CDR3 sequences, around 19% of them singletons. These records were also assigned to another study, of T cells in Graves' hyperthyroidism and ophthalmopathy.

This material consisted of peripheral blood mononuclear cells (PBMCs), taken at new diagnosis, from a patient treated with antithyroid drugs. The source is a woman aged 25 to 45 with Graves disease. The conserved cysteine and the conserved F or W are not part of the CDR3 here.

>TRBJ2-7|TRBV24-1
ATSGSRGDEQY
>TRBJ1-2|TRBV6-2/TRBV6-3
ASTPMEGGYT
>TRBJ2-5|TRBV2
ASSRNGLAGAETQY
>TRBJ2-3|TRBV2
ASSSGAHSTDTQY
>TRBJ1-2|TRBV10-2
ASSESGAQGYT
>TRBJ1-6|TRBV20-1
SARDMAVQGTYNSPLH
>TRBJ2-7|TRBV12-3/TRBV12-4
ASRVGRVYEQY
>TRBJ2-1|TRBV20-1
SAEPIQGTYNEQF
>TRBJ1-2|TRBV19
ASSSRVGLDYT
>TRBJ2-7|TRBV29-1
SVESQDSNEQY
>TRBJ2-1|TRBV7-9
ASSLVNYRSSYNEQF
>TRBJ2-5|TRBV2
ASSAQETQY
>TRBJ1-3|TRBV30
AWSGQGRNTIY
>TRBJ2-7|TRBV7-9
ASSFGDRVSYEQY
>TRBJ1-1|TRBV10-3
AISRLAGNTEAF
>TRBJ2-2|TRBV27
ASSSIAGGRTGELF